The rows below give T cell receptor beta chains drawn from one sample of a study of shared clonotypes between healthy human individuals. The data were produced by immunoSEQ multiplex PCR, yet TCRdb's version contains in-frame clones alone and is incomplete. The table has a few hundred thousand clones, 97% seen once; the top ten hold roughly 0.055%. Material: naive CD4+ T cells sorted from blood. All receptors come from a woman between 25 and 40 years old in good health. CDR3s include the opening cysteine and the closing phenylalanine or tryptophan. D genes are given only for firm matches. Size values are once, few and many counts, or a class for expanded clones, and some rows have none.

d_gene: TRBD2
j_gene: TRBJ2-7
v_gene: TRBV7-8
abundance: -
CDR3nt: TGTGCCAGCAGCTTAGTGGGGGCTAGCGGGAGAGCGTACGAGCAGTACTTC
CDR3aa: CASSLVGASGRAYEQYF

d_gene: -
j_gene: TRBJ1-2
v_gene: TRBV5-1
abundance: -
CDR3nt: TGCGCCAGCAGCTTGTTGCCGGGGGCCTATGGCTACACCTTC
CDR3aa: CASSLLPGAYGYTF

d_gene: TRBD2
j_gene: TRBJ2-7
v_gene: TRBV4-1
abundance: -
CDR3nt: TGCGCCAGCAGAGGGTTAGCGGGAGGCCGGGAGCAGTACTTC
CDR3aa: CASRGLAGGREQYF

d_gene: -
j_gene: TRBJ2-3
v_gene: TRBV28
abundance: -
CDR3nt: TGTGCCAGCAGTGGACCGGGCCCGGGGCGCACAGATACGCAGTATTTT
CDR3aa: CASSGPGPGRTDTQYF

d_gene: -
j_gene: TRBJ2-1
v_gene: TRBV7-8
abundance: once
CDR3nt: TGTGCCAGCAGTATTAGGAACGGGGCCTACAATGAGCAGTTCTTC
CDR3aa: CASSIRNGAYNEQFF

d_gene: TRBD1
j_gene: TRBJ2-4
v_gene: TRBV11-2
abundance: -
CDR3nt: TGTGCCAGCAGCTCCCTTGAAGGACAGGGGACCTCCGGGGGCATTCAGTACTTC
CDR3aa: CASSSLEGQGTSGGIQYF

d_gene: TRBD1
j_gene: TRBJ2-1
v_gene: TRBV13
abundance: -
CDR3nt: TGTGCCAGCAGCTTAGGCCCTCGACAGGGGGCGGACAATGAGCAGTTCTTC
CDR3aa: CASSLGPRQGADNEQFF

d_gene: TRBD2
j_gene: TRBJ2-6
v_gene: TRBV28
abundance: -
CDR3nt: TGTGCCAGCAGAACGGGACTAGCGGGGGCTGGGGCCAACGTCCTGACTTTC
CDR3aa: CASRTGLAGAGANVLTF

d_gene: -
j_gene: TRBJ2-3
v_gene: TRBV18
abundance: -
CDR3nt: TGTGCCAGCTCACCTGGCAGGGCCCTCCCAGATACGCAGTATTTT
CDR3aa: CASSPGRALPDTQYF

d_gene: -
j_gene: TRBJ1-2
v_gene: TRBV6-5
abundance: -
CDR3nt: TGTGCCAGCAGTTACTCCCGGGGCCTCTATGGCTACACCTTC
CDR3aa: CASSYSRGLYGYTF

d_gene: TRBD2
j_gene: TRBJ2-1
v_gene: TRBV4-1
abundance: -
CDR3nt: TGCGCCAGCAGCCAACTTGGACTAGCGGGAGTCGAGCAGTTCTTC
CDR3aa: CASSQLGLAGVEQFF

d_gene: -
j_gene: TRBJ2-1
v_gene: TRBV5-5
abundance: -
CDR3nt: TGTGCCAGCAGCTTGGAAGGCATTAACTCCTACAATGAGCAGTTCTTC
CDR3aa: CASSLEGINSYNEQFF

d_gene: TRBD2
j_gene: TRBJ2-3
v_gene: TRBV6-6
abundance: -
CDR3nt: TGTGCCAGCAGTCACGGACTAGCGGGAAAAGATACGCAGTATTTT
CDR3aa: CASSHGLAGKDTQYF

d_gene: -
j_gene: TRBJ2-7
v_gene: TRBV28
abundance: -
CDR3nt: TGTGCCAGCAGTTTAAACGGACCCTACGAGCAGTACTTC
CDR3aa: CASSLNGPYEQYF

d_gene: TRBD1
j_gene: TRBJ2-1
v_gene: TRBV7-6
abundance: -
CDR3nt: TGTGCCAGCAGTACTACAGGGGGCCGGAATGAGCAGTTCTTC
CDR3aa: CASSTTGGRNEQFF

d_gene: -
j_gene: TRBJ2-3
v_gene: TRBV4-1
abundance: -
CDR3nt: TGCGCCAGCAGCCAAGATAGGTTCTACACAGATACGCAGTATTTT
CDR3aa: CASSQDRFYTDTQYF

d_gene: TRBD1
j_gene: TRBJ1-3
v_gene: TRBV11-2
abundance: -
CDR3nt: TGTGCCAGCAGCTTAGTGGGGACAGCCTCTGGAAACACCATATATTTT
CDR3aa: CASSLVGTASGNTIYF

d_gene: TRBD2
j_gene: TRBJ2-5
v_gene: TRBV6-1
abundance: -
CDR3nt: TGTGCCAGCAGTGAAATTGCTTGGGGGGGGAAGAACCAAGAGACCCAGTACTTC
CDR3aa: CASSEIAWGGKNQETQYF

d_gene: TRBD1
j_gene: TRBJ2-7
v_gene: TRBV6-5
abundance: -
CDR3nt: TGTGCCAGCAGTGCAGCGTCAGGGGGCCTCGAGCAGTACTTC
CDR3aa: CASSAASGGLEQYF

d_gene: -
j_gene: TRBJ2-7
v_gene: TRBV28
abundance: -
CDR3nt: TGTGCCAGCAGTTTCGAGGGGTTACCCTACGAGCAGTACTTC
CDR3aa: CASSFEGLPYEQYF

d_gene: -
j_gene: TRBJ2-3
v_gene: TRBV6-5
abundance: -
CDR3nt: TGTGCCAGCAGCCGTGACGGAAGGCAGTATTTT
CDR3aa: CASSRDGRQYF

d_gene: -
j_gene: TRBJ2-1
v_gene: TRBV19
abundance: once
CDR3nt: TGTGCCAGTAGTATCGGGACTCCCCACGGGACTGAGCAGTTCTTC
CDR3aa: CASSIGTPHGTEQFF

d_gene: TRBD2
j_gene: TRBJ2-3
v_gene: TRBV9
abundance: -
CDR3nt: TGTGCCAGCAGTGCCGGGACTAGCGGGAGGGGAAAAGATACGCAGTATTTT
CDR3aa: CASSAGTSGRGKDTQYF

d_gene: -
j_gene: TRBJ1-2
v_gene: TRBV28
abundance: -
CDR3nt: TGTGCCAGCAGTTTAGAAAGCCCGTATGGCTACACCTTC
CDR3aa: CASSLESPYGYTF

d_gene: TRBD1
j_gene: TRBJ2-7
v_gene: TRBV11-1
abundance: -
CDR3nt: TGTGCCAGCAGTTCCGGGGGACAGGGCGCCGTATTC
CDR3aa: CASSSGGQGAVF

d_gene: -
j_gene: TRBJ1-2
v_gene: TRBV29-1
abundance: -
CDR3nt: TGCAGCGCCCCGACAGGTGTCGGCTCACTTGGCTACACCTTC
CDR3aa: CSAPTGVGSLGYTF

d_gene: -
j_gene: TRBJ2-2
v_gene: TRBV19
abundance: -
CDR3nt: TGTGCCAGTAGAACGGGGTGGCTCACCGGGGAGCTGTTTTTT
CDR3aa: CASRTGWLTGELFF

d_gene: TRBD2
j_gene: TRBJ2-7
v_gene: TRBV7-2
abundance: -
CDR3nt: TGTGCCAGCAGCTTAGACCTTCTAGCGGGTGACTACGAGCAGTACTTC
CDR3aa: CASSLDLLAGDYEQYF

d_gene: TRBD1
j_gene: TRBJ2-7
v_gene: TRBV19
abundance: -
CDR3nt: TGTGCCAGTAGTATAGGGGGGACAGGCGTTCGCGAGCAGTACTTC
CDR3aa: CASSIGGTGVREQYF

d_gene: -
j_gene: TRBJ2-1
v_gene: TRBV11-2
abundance: -
CDR3nt: TGTGCCAGCAGTCGAGCAAGGGGGTTATACAATGAGCAGTTCTTC
CDR3aa: CASSRARGLYNEQFF